The sequence of this TCR beta chain was determined in a study of PD-1 blockade in classical Hodgkin lymphoma. This sample's time point: cycle 4 day 1 (C4D1), after five to seven weeks of nivolumab. Each and every patient relapsed after autologous stem cell transplantation, and patients got differing brentuximab vedotin exposure. CD4+ T cells were purified from thawed PBMCs by magnetic negative selection. Measured with immunoSEQ multiplex PCR; TCRdb has only the in-frame clones, and not every one. The sample consists of around 9,800 clones, around 75% of them appearing once. Germline V gives CDR1 KGHSH, CDR2 LQKENI. There are 13 residues in the CDR3. The trim removed 5 bases at V and 8 bases at J, leaving 8 bases unmatched.

Sequenced material: CD4+ T cells from blood, taken before the fourth cycle of nivolumab. This sequence joins TRBV18 and TRBJ1-2; 7 bases line up with TRBD1. The receptor was isolated from a human donor with classical Hodgkin lymphoma. CDR3 protein: CASSTGDPGGYTF. In DNA, the CDR3 is TGTGCCAGCTCAACAGGGGATCCGGGCGGCTACACCTTC.